A single sample gave rise to the 2 T cell receptor beta chains below, sequenced in a study of T cell changes during pregnancy in multiple sclerosis. Here immunoSEQ multiplex PCR was the method, and the copy in TCRdb shows in-frame clones only, minus some. The repertoire consists of 100,000 or so clones, with 90% occurring once and the leading ten covering under 0.85%. This specimen consisted of peripheral blood, obtained in the second trimester of pregnancy. The origin of the receptors is a female donor in good health, enrolled as a control in a pregnancy study.

This clone was recorded only once. The chain uses TRBV13 and TRBJ1-5; 9 bases are a match to TRBD1. V was clipped by 9 bases and J by 6 bases; unmatched bases: 12. The V gene's germline CDR1 is PRHDT and CDR2 FYEKMQ (reference sequence). The CDR3 loop spans 15 amino acids. The CDR3 nucleotides are TGTGCCAGTAGCAGGGACAGGGCGCAAAGTCAGCCCCAGCATTTT. Translated: CASSRDRAQSQPQHF.

This chain connects TRBV5-4 to TRBJ2-3; 10 positions match TRBD2. The CDR3 sequence is 17 residues long. J was trimmed by 5 bases and V by 4 bases; bases with no gene match: 13. CDR1 SGHNT and CDR2 YYREEE come from the germline V gene (reference sequence). CDR3: CASSAGGLAGVGDTQYF. Written as DNA, the CDR3 is TGTGCCAGCAGCGCGGGAGGTCTAGCGGGAGTGGGAGATACGCAGTATTTT.